A selection of T cell receptor beta chains follows, all from one sample in a study of CD8 T cells in ankylosing spondylitis. A single record per CDR3 protein comes from TCRdb applying MiXCR to the 5' RACE reads. Found here are roughly 180,000 distinct CDR3 sequences, 13% of them singletons; the top ten hold about 15%. Sequences were obtained from blood, either unsorted or a sorted T cell fraction (not recorded which). The receptor source for this set is a male donor with ankylosing spondylitis or in good health (not recorded which). Each CDR3 is given with its conserved first and last residue. The D gene is left open where the match is weak. Size tells how often a clone was seen (once, few, many) or the class of an expanded clone, and some rows leave it out.

J	D	size	V	DNA	CDR3
TRBJ2-7	TRBD1	few	TRBV11-2	TGTGCCAGCAGCTCAGCCGGACAGGGGGCCCACGAGCAGTACTTC	CASSSAGQGAHEQYF
TRBJ1-1	TRBD1	NA	TRBV27	TGTGCCAGCAGAAAAGGGACAGTGACTTTGAACACTGAAGCTTTCTTT	CASRKGTVTLNTEAFF
TRBJ2-1	NA	few	TRBV11-2	TGTGCCAGCAGCTCGGAAAGCTCCTACAATGAGCAGTTCTTC	CASSSESSYNEQFF
TRBJ2-3	TRBD1	NA	TRBV7-9	TGTGCCAGCAGCTTAGCTGAGACAGGGCCAGATACGCAGTATTTT	CASSLAETGPDTQYF
TRBJ2-7	NA	NA	TRBV29-1	TGCAGCGCCGTCGATCGGATGAGTCAATATGAGCAGTACTTC	CSAVDRMSQYEQYF
TRBJ2-7	NA	few	TRBV20-1	TGCAGTGCTAACTCGGTTGGGGGCTCTTACGAGCAGTACTTC	CSANSVGGSYEQYF
TRBJ2-3	TRBD2	many	TRBV7-8	TGTGCCAGCAGCTTAGCCCTAGCGGGTGGCACAGATACGCAGTATTTT	CASSLALAGGTDTQYF
TRBJ2-5	NA	few	TRBV5-1	TGCGCCAGCAGCTTGGGAGCAGGACAGATCCAAGAGACCCAGTACTTC	CASSLGAGQIQETQYF
TRBJ2-4	TRBD1	many	TRBV5-1	TGCGCCAGCAGCGTTGGGACAGGGGGCGCGGACATTCAGTACTTC	CASSVGTGGADIQYF
TRBJ2-4	NA	few	TRBV20-1	TGCAGTCCCGGGGGCCGAGACTCACAAGCCAAAAACATTCAGTACTTC	CSPGGRDSQAKNIQYF
TRBJ2-7	NA	NA	TRBV4-1	TGCGCCAGCAGCCTACTGGGCGGCCACCCGAACTACGAGCAGTACTTC	CASSLLGGHPNYEQYF
TRBJ2-7	NA	NA	TRBV5-8	TGTGCCAGTGGGGGCCTGATCTACGAGCAGTACTTC	CASGGLIYEQYF
TRBJ2-7	NA	many	TRBV5-1	TGCGCCAGCAGCTTGGGGCAGGGTCTCTACGAGCAGTACTTC	CASSLGQGLYEQYF
TRBJ1-1	TRBD1	few	TRBV6-1	TGTGCCAGCAGTGCCCGGGACAGTGTGGGGAAGGGGACTGAAGCTTTCTTT	CASSARDSVGKGTEAFF
TRBJ1-2	NA	NA	TRBV4-1	TGCGCCAGCAGCCAAGGACAGTTCGATGGCTACACCTTC	CASSQGQFDGYTF
TRBJ2-7	TRBD1	NA	TRBV6-1	TGTGCCAGCAGGACAGGGATTAGCCAGAACGAGCAGTACTTC	CASRTGISQNEQYF
TRBJ2-1	TRBD1	few	TRBV6-4	TGTGCCAGCAGTCAAAGACAGGGGGGGTACAATGAGCAGTTCTTC	CASSQRQGGYNEQFF
TRBJ2-7	NA	many	TRBV12-3/TRBV12-4	TGTGCCAGCAGTCTGAACCTCGAGCAGTACTTC	CASSLNLEQYF
TRBJ2-2	NA	NA	TRBV9	TGTGCCAGCAGTGGCACCGGGGAGCTGTTTTTT	CASSGTGELFF
TRBJ2-2	NA	NA	TRBV2	TGTGCCAGCAGAGATGCCGGGGAGCTGTTTTTT	CASRDAGELFF
TRBJ2-7	TRBD2	NA	TRBV3-1	TGTGCCAGCTGCCCATTTAGCGGGACCTCCTACGAGCAGTACTTC	CASCPFSGTSYEQYF
TRBJ2-2	TRBD2	NA	TRBV5-1	TGCGCCAGCAGTACGAAACTAGCGCGGCACACCGGGGAGCTGTTTTTT	CASSTKLARHTGELFF
TRBJ2-1	TRBD2	few	TRBV12-5	TGTGCTAGTGGTTTGCCCTCTCCGGGACTAGCGTCCAATGAGCAGTTCTTC	CASGLPSPGLASNEQFF
TRBJ2-7	NA	NA	TRBV11-3	TGTGCCAGCGGGTACAGGGATCCCTACGAGCAGTACTTC	CASGYRDPYEQYF
TRBJ2-1	NA	NA	TRBV11-2	TGTGCCAGCAGCCCGGGAAGGCTACTCTACAATGAGCAGTTCTTC	CASSPGRLLYNEQFF
TRBJ1-1	NA	NA	TRBV3-1	TGTGCCAGCAGCCAAGATACCATCGCCGTAGGGAACACTGAAGCTTTCTTT	CASSQDTIAVGNTEAFF
TRBJ1-1	NA	NA	TRBV6-2/TRBV6-3	TGTGCCAGCAGTTACTCGCAGGATAGGGGCACTGAAGCTTTCTTT	CASSYSQDRGTEAFF
TRBJ2-1	NA	few	TRBV6-1	TGTGCCAGCGGCCTGGGGAGTTACAATGAGCAGTTCTTC	CASGLGSYNEQFF
TRBJ1-4	NA	few	TRBV27	TGTGCCAGCAGTCCCTCATCCTTGACTAATGAAAAACTGTTTTTT	CASSPSSLTNEKLFF
TRBJ2-5	NA	few	TRBV4-2	TGTGCCAGCAGCCAAGAGACTGGGAGCCAAGAGACCCAGTACTTC	CASSQETGSQETQYF
TRBJ2-1	NA	NA	TRBV3-1	TGTGCCAGCACCCCAAAGGGGGAGTTCACCTACAATGAGCAGTTCTTC	CASTPKGEFTYNEQFF
TRBJ2-1	TRBD2	few	TRBV3-1	TGTGCCAGCAGCCAAGAGACTAGCGGACTTCACAATGAGCAGTTCTTC	CASSQETSGLHNEQFF
TRBJ2-7	TRBD1	few	TRBV10-3	TGTGCCATCAGTGACCCGGGACAGGGCTACGAGCAGTACTTC	CAISDPGQGYEQYF
TRBJ2-7	TRBD2	many	TRBV27	TGTGCCAGCAGTCCGTGGGGGGGTCTCGAGAACGAGCAGTACTTC	CASSPWGGLENEQYF
TRBJ1-6	NA	once	TRBV19	TGTGCCAGTAACTTCCGGGACATCGCTTCACCCCTCCACTTT	CASNFRDIASPLHF
TRBJ2-2	NA	few	TRBV20-1	TGCAGTGCTAGAGATCCTGGGGGGTTTAACACCGGGGAGCTGTTTTTT	CSARDPGGFNTGELFF
TRBJ2-1	TRBD2	many	TRBV29-1	TGCAGCGTTGAAGATCTTCGTCTGACTAGCGGCAATGAGCAGTTCTTC	CSVEDLRLTSGNEQFF
TRBJ2-7	TRBD1	many	TRBV7-9	TGTGCCAGCAGCTCCGGGGACAGGGTCTACGAGCAGTACTTC	CASSSGDRVYEQYF
TRBJ2-5	TRBD1	once	TRBV27	TGTGCCACCAGTTTATTCGGGGGACAGGGCTGGGAGACCCAGTACTTC	CATSLFGGQGWETQYF
TRBJ2-5	NA	many	TRBV2	TGTGCCAGCAGTGTCGACCAAGAGACCCAGTACTTC	CASSVDQETQYF
TRBJ2-7	TRBD1	many	TRBV5-1	TGCGCCAGCAGCTTGGGGACAGGGCAATACGAGCAGTACTTC	CASSLGTGQYEQYF
TRBJ1-4	NA	NA	TRBV4-1	TGCGCCAGCAGCCAAGCCCGCCAGGGAATAGGTGAAAAACTGTTTTTT	CASSQARQGIGEKLFF